Following are 32 T cell receptor beta chains from one sample sequenced in a study of glioma-infiltrating T cells after dendritic cell vaccination (TCRdb year 2016). Reading the label with the study, this specimen's time point is: after dendritic cell vaccination, including at tumor progression/relapse. The method was the immunoSEQ multiplex PCR assay. As stored in TCRdb, this immuneACCESS dataset retains in-frame rearrangements with V and J assigned. A fraction of the clones does not appear; measured against another copy, unresolved V genes explain less than half of the discrepancy, and the remainder lacks a known reason. This sample comprises 65,000 or so clones, about nine tenths of them detected only once. The top ten hold 11% of the sample. Here the sequenced sample was blood, taken after dendritic cell vaccination. The receptors derive from a human donor with glioblastoma.

This clone occurred once. The chain employs TRBV19 and TRBJ2-7, with D possibly matching TRBD2 (6 bases). Germline V gives CDR1 LNHDA, CDR2 SQIVND (reference sequence). The ends were cut back, 1 base at V and 5 bases at J, with 9 bases in the middle. This CDR3 comprises 13 residues. The CDR3 protein is CASSIGGVHEQYF. The CDR3 DNA reads TGTGCCAGTAGTATAGGGGGGGTCCACGAGCAGTACTTC.

The chain has TRBV5-1 and TRBJ1-1; TRBD1 matches 7 bases. CDR1 SGHRS and CDR2 YFSETQ come from the germline V gene. The CDR3 has 15 amino acids. J lost 4 bases, V lost 6 bases, and 12 bases had no gene match. The CDR3: CASTAGTQGGTEAFF. The CDR3 nucleotides are TGCGCCAGCACCGCGGGTACTCAGGGGGGCACTGAAGCTTTCTTT. The full variable domain, with the rest looked up from reference TRBV5-1 and TRBJ1-1, is KAGVTQTPRYLIKTRGQQVTLSCSPISGHRSVSWYQQTPGQGLQFLFEYFSETQRNKGNFPGRFSGRQFSNSRSEMNVSTLELGDSALYLCASTAGTQGGTEAFFGQGTRLTVV.

CDR3 residues: CASRTQGGSGKNIQYF. In DNA form, the CDR3 reads TGCGCCAGCAGGACACAAGGAGGGTCGGGCAAAAACATTCAGTACTTC. The chain uses TRBV5-1 and TRBJ2-4; maybe TRBD2 (6 bases). Per the germline V gene, CDR1 is SGHRS and CDR2 is YFSETQ. The CDR3 covers 16 residues. V was pared by 5 bases and J by 3 bases, with 18 bases between.

The gene calls are TRBV14 and TRBJ2-7; D is perhaps TRBD1 (5 bases). Germline-derived CDR1 and CDR2 are SGHDN and FVKESK. V dropped 4 bases and J dropped 3 bases, with 10 bases sitting between them. This CDR3 has 13 amino acids. CDR3 residues: CASSRGRDYEQYF. The CDR3 DNA reads TGTGCCAGCAGCCGTGGCAGGGACTACGAGCAGTACTTC.

CDR3 residues: CASSFYRDGYTF. The CDR3 DNA sequence: TGTGCCAGCAGCTTTTACAGGGACGGCTACACCTTC. The J gene is TRBJ1-2, the V gene TRBV7-2, with D possibly matching TRBD1 (6 bases). This CDR3 comprises 12 residues. Looked up from germline, CDR1 is SGHTA and CDR2 is FQGNSA. V was pared by 3 bases and J by 8 bases, with 10 bases between.

The V and J genes are TRBV5-1 and TRBJ1-1; D gene ambiguous. The CDR3 length is 15 residues. V shed 5 bases and J shed 5 bases, with 19 bases lying between them. Per the germline V gene, CDR1 is SGHRS and CDR2 is YFSETQ. The CDR3 coding sequence is TGCGCCAGCAGTTCAGAAGCCGGGATTGTGACTGAAGCTTTCTTT. Protein product: CASSSEAGIVTEAFF. Drawing the rest from reference TRBV5-1 and TRBJ1-1, the complete variable domain is KAGVTQTPRYLIKTRGQQVTLSCSPISGHRSVSWYQQTPGQGLQFLFEYFSETQRNKGNFPGRFSGRQFSNSRSEMNVSTLELGDSALYLCASSSEAGIVTEAFFGQGTRLTVV.

The chain uses TRBV25-1 and TRBJ1-2; TRBD1 aligns across 8 bases. After removal of 5 bases from V and 4 bases from J, the junction contained 6 bases not matched to a gene. The CDR3 loop spans 14 amino acids. Germline CDR1 and CDR2: MGHDK and SYGVNS. Here the CDR3 reads CASSSQGAFYGYTF. The CDR3 nucleotides are TGTGCCAGCAGTTCGCAGGGGGCGTTCTATGGCTACACCTTC.

V and J are TRBV19 and TRBJ1-2, with 8 bases that match TRBD1. Germline CDR1 is LNHDA and CDR2 is SQIVND (reference sequence). V was pared by 3 bases and J by 7 bases, with 7 bases of the junction left unmatched. This CDR3 spans 14 amino acids. The CDR3 loop is CASSITGQGSGYTF. The CDR3 DNA follows: TGTGCCAGTAGTATTACCGGACAGGGCTCTGGCTACACCTTC.

This clone came up once. This sequence joins TRBV9 and TRBJ2-2; a weak D match, TRBD1 (6 bases). The ends were cut back, 0 bases at V and 0 bases at J, with 12 bases in the middle. CDR3 length equals 17 residues. CDR1 and CDR2 (germline): SGDLS, YYNGEE. The CDR3 sequence: CASSVAPDSSNTGELFF. CDR3 DNA: TGTGCCAGCAGCGTAGCTCCGGACAGCTCGAACACCGGGGAGCTGTTTTTT.

V usage is TRBV5-5 and J usage is TRBJ1-5; D is unclear. Trimming removed 2 bases at V and 3 bases at J, with 3 bases between. Per the germline V gene, CDR1 is SGHKS and CDR2 is YYEKEE (reference sequence). This CDR3 is built from 12 residues. The CDR3 here is CASSLHNQPQHF. As DNA, the CDR3 is TGTGCCAGCAGCTTACACAATCAGCCCCAGCATTTT.

The chain joins TRBV18 to TRBJ2-3; no clear D gene. The CDR3 contains 15 residues. Trimming removed 4 bases at V and 2 bases at J, with 13 bases between. Germline V gene sequence: CDR1 KGHSH, CDR2 LQKENI. CDR3 loop: CASSQPAAYTDTQYF. DNA of the CDR3: TGTGCCAGCTCACAGCCTGCCGCGTACACAGATACGCAGTATTTT.

This clone was recorded a few times. The V and J genes are TRBV6-1 and TRBJ2-2; TRBD2 aligns across 10 bases. J was trimmed by 6 bases and V by 10 bases; bases with no gene match: 11. The CDR3 spans 15 residues. CDR1 and CDR2 (germline): MNHNS, SASEGT. The CDR3 bases are TGTGCCACGACCCTCCTAGCGGGAGAGGCCGGGGAGCTGTTTTTT. Residues: CATTLLAGEAGELFF.

The rearrangement uses TRBV23-1 and TRBJ2-3; 8 positions agree with TRBD2. TRBV23-1 is flagged as an ORF with uncertain function. The CDR3 length is 12 residues. The ends lost 5 bases at V and 14 bases at J; junction bases unmatched: 9. CDR3 loop: CASSLREGVRYF. CDR3 DNA sequence: TGCGCCAGCAGTTTACGGGAGGGCGTGAGGTATTTT.

This clone was observed a single time. This sequence joins TRBV11-1 and TRBJ2-7; 10 positions agree with TRBD1. Germline values: CDR1 SGHAT, CDR2 FQDESV (reference sequence). The CDR3 totals 15 residues. After removal of 4 bases from V and 4 bases from J, the junction contained 7 bases not matched to a gene. The CDR3: CASSSRGTGVYEQYF. For the CDR3, the DNA is TGTGCCAGCAGCTCCCGAGGGACAGGGGTATACGAGCAGTACTTC. The full variable domain, in which reference TRBV11-1 and TRBJ2-7 provide the parts outside the CDR3, is EAEVAQSPRYKITEKSQAVAFWCDPISGHATLYWYRQILGQGPELLVQFQDESVVDDSQLPKDRFSAERLKGVDSTLKIQPAELGDSAMYLCASSSRGTGVYEQYFGPGTRLTVT.

The genes are TRBV9 and TRBJ1-5; D unclear. Trimming took off 0 bases at V and 2 bases at J, with 12 bases between the two ends. The CDR3 contains 16 residues. Germline CDR1 SGDLS, CDR2 YYNGEE. The CDR3 is CASSVGVGGGNQPQHF. In DNA, the CDR3 is TGTGCCAGCAGCGTAGGAGTCGGAGGTGGCAATCAGCCCCAGCATTTT.

Comments on this clone: One end of the junction fails to match germline, which may point to a read error. The chain uses TRBV4-1 and TRBJ1-1; 9 nucleotides match TRBD1. Germline V gene data show CDR1 as MGHRA and CDR2 as YSYEKL. The length of the CDR3 is 16 residues. The DNA for the CDR3 is TGCGCCAGCACCCAACCGGGACAGGGATTGAACACTGAAGCTTTCTTT. Protein sequence: CASTQPGQGLNTEAFF.

This rearrangement joins TRBV11-2 to TRBJ1-3, with D tentatively TRBD1 (5 bases). CDR1 is SGHAT, CDR2 FQNNGV, per germline. The CDR3 spans 13 residues. Trimming pared 8 bases from V and 3 bases from J, leaving 11 bases between. Here the CDR3 DNA reads TGTGCCAGCTCCCGGGGGGTTGGAAACACCATATATTTT. This translates into CASSRGVGNTIYF.

This sequence joins TRBV5-1 and TRBJ1-2; 9 positions match TRBD1. The CDR3 consists of 16 residues. Germline assignment: CDR1 SGHRS and CDR2 YFSETQ. J lost 6 bases, V lost 0 bases, and 9 bases had no gene match. The CDR3 DNA sequence: TGCGCCAGCAGCTTGGCCCGGGACAGGGTTCAGCATGGCTACACCTTC. Its protein is CASSLARDRVQHGYTF.

The chain joins TRBV19 to TRBJ1-5, with TRBD1 identical over 10 bases. The CDR3 runs 16 residues. Germline V gives CDR1 LNHDA, CDR2 SQIVND (reference sequence). V shed 7 bases and J 3 bases; nucleotides not matched to a gene: 9. DNA for the CDR3: TGTGCCAGTATCGAATACGGGACAGGGGTCAATCAGCCCCAGCATTTT. This translates into CASIEYGTGVNQPQHF.

To note about this clone: Different DNA sequences within this sample yield the same CDR3. V is TRBV5-1 and J is TRBJ2-7; D possibly corresponds to TRBD2 (5 bases). This CDR3 spans 12 amino acids. V was trimmed by 5 bases and J by 0 bases, leaving 6 bases between them. The V gene's germline CDR1 is SGHRS and CDR2 YFSETQ. This CDR3 reads CASSRDSYEQYF. Written as DNA, the CDR3 is TGCGCCAGCAGTCGGGACTCCTACGAGCAGTACTTC.

CDR3 bases: TGTGCCAGCAGCTATACACAGGGGTTCTCCTATGGCTACACCTTC. Protein sequence: CASSYTQGFSYGYTF. The J gene is TRBJ1-2, the V gene TRBV7-2, with TRBD1 identical over 7 bases. V lost 4 bases, J lost 4 bases, and 9 bases stayed unmatched. This CDR3 is 15 amino acids long. CDR1 is SGHTA, CDR2 FQGNSA, per germline.

The chain uses TRBV11-3 and TRBJ2-7; TRBD2 matches at 10 bases. This CDR3 spans 14 amino acids. J lost 7 bases, V lost 5 bases, and 8 bases had no gene match. Germline CDR1 SGHNT, CDR2 YENEEA. The CDR3: CASSLLAGEGEQYF. Written as DNA, the CDR3 is TGTGCCAGCAGCCTTCTAGCGGGAGAAGGTGAGCAGTACTTC.

The chain has TRBV6-1 and TRBJ1-2; D may be TRBD1 (6 bases). This CDR3 has 14 amino acids. Germline V gives CDR1 MNHNS, CDR2 SASEGT. Between the trimmed V and J ends, which lost 6 bases and 8 bases, there was a span of 19 bases. The CDR3 region is CASSPQGGRGGYTF. The CDR3 nucleotides read TGTGCCAGCAGCCCCCAAGGGGGTAGGGGCGGCTACACCTTC.

The chain joins TRBV5-1 to TRBJ2-2; maybe TRBD2 (6 bases). V was shortened by 4 bases and J by 0 bases, with 16 bases between the two germline ends. This CDR3 has 17 residues. From germline, CDR1 is SGHRS and CDR2 YFSETQ. The CDR3 DNA follows: TGCGCCAGCAGCCATCTCTCGGCGGGGTCGAACACCGGGGAGCTGTTTTTT. This sequence encodes CASSHLSAGSNTGELFF.

The chain has TRBV30 and TRBJ1-5; D unresolved. CDR3 length: 12 residues. Germline V CDR1 and CDR2: GTSNPN, SVGIG (reference sequence). Trimming removed 3 bases at V and 0 bases at J, with 3 bases between. CDR3 coding DNA: TGTGCCTGGAGCGGTAGCAATCAGCCCCAGCATTTT. Residues: CAWSGSNQPQHF.

This clone appeared once. The chain uses TRBV10-2 and TRBJ2-2; tentatively, D is TRBD2 (6 bases). CDR1 and CDR2 from the germline V gene are WSHSY and SAAADI. This CDR3 spans 13 amino acids. Trimming stripped 2 bases from V and 7 bases from J, with 8 bases between. The CDR3 loop is CASSEQGGGELFF. CDR3 nucleotides: TGCGCCAGCAGTGAGCAGGGAGGCGGGGAGCTGTTTTTT.

The J gene is TRBJ2-7, the V gene TRBV11-3, with TRBD1 as a possible D gene (5 bases). V was clipped by 0 bases and J by 2 bases, with 11 bases between them. The CDR3 length is 15 residues. Looked up from germline, CDR1 is SGHNT and CDR2 is YENEEA. This chain's CDR3 is CASSLDPGRAYEQYF. As DNA, the CDR3 is TGTGCCAGCAGCTTAGATCCAGGCAGGGCCTACGAGCAGTACTTC.

The chain links TRBV7-2 to TRBJ1-4; weak D call: TRBD1 (5 bases). The CDR3 totals 16 residues. The germline V and J ends were trimmed by 4 bases and 8 bases, with 20 bases remaining between them. Germline V CDR1 and CDR2: SGHTA, FQGNSA. The CDR3 loop is CASSSQSGGGREKLFF. DNA for the CDR3: TGTGCCAGCAGCTCCCAGAGCGGGGGAGGGAGGGAAAAACTGTTTTTT. Filled out from reference TRBV7-2 and TRBJ1-4, the complete variable domain reads GAGVSQSPSNKVTEKGKDVELRCDPISGHTALYWYRQSLGQGLEFLIYFQGNSAPDKSGLPSDRFSAERTGGSVSTLTIQRTQQEDSAVYLCASSSQSGGGREKLFFGSGTQLSVL.

This clone appeared a few times. One end of the junction fails to match germline, which may point to a read error. The same CDR3 arises from other DNA sequences in this sample as well. The chain joins TRBV10-3 to TRBJ1-6; the D gene is possibly TRBD1 (6 bases). In germline, CDR1 is ENHRY, CDR2 SYGVKD. The CDR3 has 16 amino acids. The DNA of the CDR3 is TGTGCCATCAAAAGGGACAACCCCCTTAATAATTCCCCCCTCCACTTT. It specifies CAIKRDNPLNNSPLHF.

The chain has TRBV6-5 and TRBJ2-1; D remains ambiguous. This CDR3 spans 14 amino acids. CDR1 and CDR2 (germline): MNHEY, SVGAGI. The V gene lost 3 bases and the J gene lost 6 bases, with 12 bases spanning the gap. In nucleotides, the CDR3 is TGTGCCAGCAGTTATGTAGCTTCGAGCAATGAGCAGTTCTTC. This encodes CASSYVASSNEQFF.

The CDR3 region has the DNA TGCGCCAGCAGCTTGCCCGAGCCGGGGGGCGAGCAGTACTTC. Residues: CASSLPEPGGEQYF. This chain links TRBV5-1 with TRBJ2-7; 7 nucleotides line up with TRBD2. The germline V gene has CDR1 SGHRS and CDR2 YFSETQ. There are 14 residues in the CDR3. The ends lost 1 base at V and 6 bases at J; junction bases unmatched: 7.

CDR3 coding DNA: TGTGCCAGCAGTCCTAGGACAGGTCGCTCTGGAAACACCATATATTTT. Translated, it gives CASSPRTGRSGNTIYF. V gene TRBV27 combines with J gene TRBJ1-3; TRBD1 aligns across 7 bases. J lost 0 bases, V lost 5 bases, and 7 bases had no gene match. The CDR3 has 16 residues. Germline-derived CDR1 and CDR2 are MNHEY and SMNVEV (reference sequence).